Below, 22 T cell receptor beta chains from the same sample are listed, as sequenced in a study of technical replicates of blood from a handful of donors. Some clones are missing from TCRdb's copy, which holds only in-frame ones; the method was immunoSEQ multiplex PCR. The data show about 94,000 clones, 95% seen once. Sequencing was performed on T cells isolated from PBMCs. The receptors were gathered from a human donor in good health.

This rearrangement joins TRBV6-1 to TRBJ2-4, with 8 bases lining up with TRBD1. Trimming removed 3 bases from V and 3 bases from J; junction bases left unmatched: 13. The CDR3 consists of 18 residues. Per the germline V gene, CDR1 is MNHNS and CDR2 is SASEGT. Here the CDR3 reads CASSEGSGLTGDKNIQYF. The CDR3 DNA reads as TGTGCCAGCAGTGAGGGATCGGGGCTGACAGGGGACAAAAACATTCAGTACTTC.

The chain joins TRBV30 to TRBJ1-1, with a possible D match to TRBD1 (6 bases). Per the germline V gene, CDR1 is GTSNPN and CDR2 is SVGIG (reference sequence). The length of the CDR3 is 13 residues. The V and J ends lost 3 bases and 5 bases respectively, with 13 bases between them. CDR3 coding DNA: TGTGCCTGGAGGTCCACAGGGAGAACTGAAGCTTTCTTT. Residues: CAWRSTGRTEAFF. The full variable domain, its missing parts supplied by reference TRBV30 and TRBJ1-1, is SQTIHQWPATLVQPVGSPLSLECTVEGTSNPNLYWYRQAAGRGLQLLFYSVGIGQISSEVPQNLSASRPQDRQFILSSKKLLLSDSGFYLCAWRSTGRTEAFFGQGTRLTVV.

The CDR3 nucleotides read TGTGCCAGCAGCAAAGATGGGGCAGCCAACCAAGAGACCCAGTACTTC. Its protein is CASSKDGAANQETQYF. This rearrangement joins TRBV21-1 to TRBJ2-5; the table assigns TRBD1, which was not confirmed against the DNA. TRBV21-1 is annotated as a pseudogene. The CDR3 is 16 amino acids.

The chain couples TRBV5-6 to TRBJ2-7, with D possibly TRBD1 on 5 matching bases. With 1 base removed from V and 3 bases from J, the gap between germline ends came to 5 bases. CDR3 length equals 12 residues. Germline CDR1 reads SGHDT; CDR2 reads YYEEEE. CDR3 amino acids: CASSLRGYEQYF. Here the CDR3 DNA reads TGTGCCAGCAGCTTGAGGGGCTACGAGCAGTACTTC.

The chain has TRBV7-6 and TRBJ1-1; D is ambiguous. Trimming took 1 base from V and 2 from J, leaving 11 bases between them. This CDR3 is built from 15 residues. CDR1 and CDR2 (germline): SGHVS, FNYEAQ. The CDR3 DNA sequence: TGTGCCAGCAGCTTAGGTGGCAGGCTTAACACTGAAGCTTTCTTT. This encodes CASSLGGRLNTEAFF. The full variable domain, in which reference TRBV7-6 and TRBJ1-1 provide the parts outside the CDR3, is GAGVSQSPRYKVTKRGQDVALRCDPISGHVSLYWYRQALGQGPEFLTYFNYEAQQDKSGLPNDRFSAERPEGSISTLTIQRTEQRDSAMYRCASSLGGRLNTEAFFGQGTRLTVV.

V gene TRBV7-6 combines with J gene TRBJ2-1; 7 nucleotides agree with TRBD2. V trimming: 5 bases; J trimming: 8 bases; junction bases outside the gene matches: 15. The CDR3 consists of 16 residues. Germline V CDR1 and CDR2: SGHVS, FNYEAQ. CDR3 nucleotides: TGTGCCAGCAGCCCGAGCGGGGCGAAGAATCTCGATGAGCAGTTCTTC. Amino acids: CASSPSGAKNLDEQFF.

The chain couples TRBV11-2 to TRBJ1-5; 7 bases map to TRBD1. Germline V gene lookup returns CDR1 SGHAT and CDR2 FQNNGV. The J segment lost 0 bases and the V segment lost 1 base, leaving 9 bases of the junction unmatched. This CDR3 contains 18 residues. The CDR3 sequence: CASSLGQGPLNSNQPQHF. For the CDR3, the DNA is TGTGCCAGCAGCTTAGGACAGGGCCCCCTAAATAGCAATCAGCCCCAGCATTTT.

This chain joins TRBV10-2 and TRBJ2-3; 11 bases map to TRBD2. The V and J ends lost 3 bases and 2 bases, in that order; junction bases with no gene match: 13. Per germline, CDR1 WSHSY and CDR2 SAAADI. There are 19 residues in the CDR3. The CDR3 DNA is TGCGCCAGCAGTGACCTAGCGGGAGGACCCTCCTCCGACACAGATACGCAGTATTTT. Its translation: CASSDLAGGPSSDTDTQYF.

The chain uses TRBV18 and TRBJ1-1, with TRBD1 identical over 10 bases. This CDR3 comprises 17 residues. Per germline, CDR1 KGHSH and CDR2 LQKENI. After removal of 6 bases from V and 5 bases from J, the junction contained 15 bases not matched to a gene. The CDR3 is CASSPDRGPYPGTEAFF. CDR3 nucleotides: TGTGCCAGCTCCCCAGACAGGGGGCCCTATCCGGGGACTGAAGCTTTCTTT.

The rearrangement uses TRBV15 and TRBJ2-2; D gene uncertain. Germline lookup yields CDR1 LNHNV and CDR2 YYDKDF (reference sequence). The CDR3 has 13 residues. Trimming took off 5 bases at V and 2 bases at J, with 6 bases between the two ends. CDR3 DNA: TGTGCCACCAGCTCGGGTAACACCGGGGAGCTGTTTTTT. Its translation is CATSSGNTGELFF. The full variable domain, completed using reference TRBV15 and TRBJ2-2, is DAMVIQNPRYQVTQFGKPVTLSCSQTLNHNVMYWYQQKSSQAPKLLFHYYDKDFNNEADTPDNFQSRRPNTSFCFLDIRSPGLGDTAMYLCATSSGNTGELFFGEGSRLTVL.

This chain links TRBV10-1 with TRBJ1-1, with 7 bases fitting TRBD1. This CDR3 spans 15 amino acids. Germline-derived CDR1 and CDR2 are WNHNN and SYGVQD (reference sequence). V shed 5 bases, J shed 1 base, and the junction held 7 bases outside the gene matches. The CDR3 protein is CASSSLTGTNTEAFF. In nucleotides, the CDR3 is TGCGCCAGCAGTTCCTTGACAGGGACGAACACTGAAGCTTTCTTT.

The V call is TRBV7-9, the J call TRBJ2-1, with D possibly TRBD2 on 7 matching bases. Trimming stripped 3 bases from V and 9 bases from J, with 18 bases between. Germline V gives CDR1 SEHNR, CDR2 FQNEAQ (reference sequence). The CDR3 runs to 15 residues. The CDR3 DNA follows: TGTGCCAGCAGCTTGGGGGCCGGGGGGCAAGGTGAGCAGTTCTTC. This translates into CASSLGAGGQGEQFF.

V and J are TRBV7-2 and TRBJ1-2; TRBD1 aligns across 11 bases. Per the germline V gene, CDR1 is SGHTA and CDR2 is FQGNSA. J gave up 4 bases and V 5 bases, and 12 bases lay outside the gene matches. The CDR3 runs to 17 residues. The CDR3 DNA is TGTGCCAGCAGCAAAGGACAGGGGGCGCAACTGGGCTATGGCTACACCTTC. Encoded protein: CASSKGQGAQLGYGYTF.

J is TRBJ2-5 and V is TRBV27; D is unclear. Trimming shortened V by 2 bases and J by 5 bases, and 6 bases separated the two germline ends. Looked up from germline, CDR1 is MNHEY and CDR2 is SMNVEV (reference sequence). The CDR3 extends over 12 amino acids. CDR3 coding DNA: TGTGCCAGCAGTTTAGATCGGGAGACCCAGTACTTC. This encodes CASSLDRETQYF.

J is TRBJ1-5 and V is TRBV28; weak D call: TRBD1 (6 bases). This CDR3 contains 15 residues. V was shortened by 5 bases and J by 7 bases, with 18 bases between the two germline ends. Looked up from germline, CDR1 is MDHEN and CDR2 is SYDVKM. The CDR3 region is CASSRNVDSYQPQHF. The CDR3 DNA is TGTGCCAGCAGTCGTAATGTGGACAGTTACCAGCCCCAGCATTTT.

The V call is TRBV10-2, the J call TRBJ1-2; TRBD1 agrees at 10 bases. Trimming cost V 8 bases and J 3 bases; bases outside gene matches: 6. CDR1 and CDR2 from the germline V gene are WSHSY and SAAADI. CDR3 size: 14 residues. CDR3: CASLDRGRDYGYTF. In DNA, the CDR3 is TGCGCCAGCCTAGACAGGGGGCGCGACTATGGCTACACCTTC.

V gene TRBV7-6 combines with J gene TRBJ2-3; possible D gene TRBD2, 5 bases. The CDR3 extends over 15 amino acids. Germline CDR1 and CDR2: SGHVS and FNYEAQ. The V gene lost 0 bases and the J gene lost 4 bases, with 11 bases spanning the gap. The CDR3 DNA sequence: TGTGCCAGCAGCTTAGCGCTGCTAGCAGCAGATACGCAGTATTTT. Its translation is CASSLALLAADTQYF.

The chain employs TRBV4-1 and TRBJ2-3, with 12 nucleotides matching TRBD2. The V gene's germline CDR1 is MGHRA and CDR2 YSYEKL. With V trimmed by 1 base and J by 5 bases, 10 bases remained unmatched. CDR3 size: 18 residues. The CDR3 DNA is TGCGCCAGCAGCCAAGTGGCCCTAGCGGGAGGGATTGTAGATACGCAGTATTTT. Translated, it gives CASSQVALAGGIVDTQYF.

The J gene is TRBJ1-4, the V gene TRBV5-4; TRBD1 matches 8 bases. CDR1 SGHNT and CDR2 YYREEE come from the germline V gene (reference sequence). This CDR3 is built from 19 residues. The V and J ends lost 3 bases and 0 bases, in that order; junction bases with no gene match: 13. In DNA form, the CDR3 reads TGTGCCAGCAGCTGGCGACAGGGGCCCCTAGTTGCAACTAATGAAAAACTGTTTTTT. This codes for CASSWRQGPLVATNEKLFF.

This clone was seen a single time. The chain is built from TRBV11-2 and TRBJ2-3; 9 bases map to TRBD1. CDR3 length: 15 residues. V lost 6 bases to trimming and J lost 4 bases; unmatched junction nucleotides: 8. The germline gives CDR1 SGHAT, CDR2 FQNNGV. CDR3 DNA sequence: TGTGCCAGCAGACCGGGACAGGGTCGTCCAGATACGCAGTATTTT. Protein sequence: CASRPGQGRPDTQYF.

V and J are TRBV6-1 and TRBJ2-1; TRBD2 might be the D (5 bases). V was cut by 8 bases and J by 0 bases, with 11 bases left in between. The CDR3 totals 14 residues. Germline CDR1 reads MNHNS; CDR2 reads SASEGT. DNA for the CDR3: TGTGCCAGCCTGGGAACTAGCTCCTACAATGAGCAGTTCTTC. Its protein product is CASLGTSSYNEQFF.

The DNA of the CDR3 is TGTGCCAGCAGCCCCGGGACAGCTCTAGTTGGTAGGACTGAAGCTTTCTTT. As protein: CASSPGTALVGRTEAFF. The genes are TRBV5-4 and TRBJ1-1; 7 bases map to TRBD1. CDR3 length: 17 amino acids. Germline trimming cut 4 bases from V and 5 bases from J; bases unmatched to any gene: 17. CDR1 and CDR2 from the germline V gene are SGHNT and YYREEE (reference sequence). Looking up the rest from reference TRBV5-4 and TRBJ1-1 gives the full variable domain: ETGVTQSPTHLIKTRGQQVTLRCSSQSGHNTVSWYQQALGQGPQFIFQYYREEENGRGNFPPRFSGLQFPNYSSELNVNALELDDSALYLCASSPGTALVGRTEAFFGQGTRLTVV.